A single sample is the source of the 5 T cell receptor beta chains below, sequenced in a study of OX40 agonist ivuxolimab in advanced cancers. Generated by immunoSEQ multiplex PCR, the TCRdb table keeps only in-frame clones and is missing some. The sample includes 67,000 or so clones, around 90% seen only once; the top ten take more than 0.85%. The sequencing used CD4+ or CD8+ T cells sorted from blood, collected in a trial of the OX40 agonist ivuxolimab. All receptors come from an adult with an advanced solid tumor such as melanoma, head and neck, liver or kidney cancer.

The chain uses TRBV28 and TRBJ1-1; D remains ambiguous. CDR3 length: 12 amino acids. Between the trimmed V and J ends, which lost 4 bases and 3 bases, there was a span of 6 bases. Per germline, CDR1 MDHEN and CDR2 SYDVKM. DNA of the CDR3: TGTGCCAGCAGTTCGGCGTACACTGAAGCTTTCTTT. This gives the protein CASSSAYTEAFF.

The V gene is TRBV10-1, the J gene TRBJ2-1; 7 nucleotides agree with TRBD2. The CDR3 loop spans 16 amino acids. J was trimmed by 5 bases and V by 3 bases; bases with no gene match: 10. CDR1 and CDR2 from the germline V gene are WNHNN and SYGVQD (reference sequence). The CDR3 loop is CASSDGAGVNHNEQFF. The DNA of the CDR3 is TGCGCCAGCAGTGACGGGGCGGGAGTCAACCACAATGAGCAGTTCTTC.

This clone was observed a handful of times. The chain recombines TRBV7-2 with TRBJ1-1; a weak D match, TRBD1 (6 bases). This CDR3 has 14 amino acids. The V and J ends lost 6 bases and 1 base respectively, with 12 bases between them. The germline gives CDR1 SGHTA, CDR2 FQGNSA. The chain's CDR3 is CASRPGQKNTEAFF. CDR3 sequence (DNA): TGTGCCAGCAGGCCGGGACAAAAGAACACTGAAGCTTTCTTT.

The chain couples TRBV2 to TRBJ2-3; the D is unclear. Trimming took off 6 bases at V and 1 base at J, with 11 bases between the two ends. Germline V lookup: CDR1 SNHLY, CDR2 FYNNEI. CDR3 length: 14 amino acids. Here the CDR3 reads CASRSNPGTDTQYF. The CDR3 bases are TGTGCCAGCAGGTCGAACCCGGGCACAGATACGCAGTATTTT.

This chain's CDR3 is CASSSRTGPAGELFF. Written as DNA, the CDR3 is TGTGCCAGTAGCTCAAGGACAGGGCCGGCCGGGGAGCTGTTTTTT. The rearrangement uses TRBV19 and TRBJ2-2; 8 positions match TRBD1. The CDR3 contains 15 residues. Germline trimming cut 6 bases from V and 6 bases from J; bases unmatched to any gene: 9. The germline gives CDR1 LNHDA, CDR2 SQIVND (reference sequence).